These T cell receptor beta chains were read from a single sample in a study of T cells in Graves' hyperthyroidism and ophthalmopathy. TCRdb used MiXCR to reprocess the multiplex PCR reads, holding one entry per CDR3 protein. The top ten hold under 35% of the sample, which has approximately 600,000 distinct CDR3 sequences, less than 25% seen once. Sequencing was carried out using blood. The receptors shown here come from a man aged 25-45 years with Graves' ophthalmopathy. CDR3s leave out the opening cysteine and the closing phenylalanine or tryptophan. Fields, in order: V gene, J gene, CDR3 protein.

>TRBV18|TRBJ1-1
ASSPRSGTGKEAF
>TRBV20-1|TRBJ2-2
SALQLLRGTGELF
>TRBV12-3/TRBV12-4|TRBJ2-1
ASAVGGSYNEQF
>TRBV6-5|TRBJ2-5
ASSYLGGTQY
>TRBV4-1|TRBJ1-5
ASSQDPGQALVKPQH
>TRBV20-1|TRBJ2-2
SARELGGWTGELF
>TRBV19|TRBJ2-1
ASSKESSYNEQF
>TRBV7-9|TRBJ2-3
ASSLGEHTQY
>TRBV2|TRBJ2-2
ASSEESTLNAGELF
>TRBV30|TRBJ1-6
AWSGRVTQRSYNSPLH
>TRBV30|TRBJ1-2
AWSVGAYGYT
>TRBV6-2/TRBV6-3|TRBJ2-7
ASSYRAAISSRFRAGEQY
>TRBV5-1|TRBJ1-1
ASSLIDWNTEAF
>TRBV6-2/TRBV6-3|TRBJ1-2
ASIGQGQGESHGYT
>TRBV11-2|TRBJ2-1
ASSLELNNNEQF
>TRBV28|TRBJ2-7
ASIKLAGEYEQY
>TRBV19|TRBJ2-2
ASSMKGFGELF
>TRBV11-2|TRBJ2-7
ASSPYSEQY
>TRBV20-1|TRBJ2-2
SVGSRGINTGELF
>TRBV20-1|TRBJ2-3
SATTGGIGDTQY
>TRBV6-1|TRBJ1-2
ASSDRGQGYT
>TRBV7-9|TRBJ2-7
ASSWGGDYEQY
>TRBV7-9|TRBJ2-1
ASSLPLAPNNEQF
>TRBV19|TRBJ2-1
ASTTGGNHNEQF
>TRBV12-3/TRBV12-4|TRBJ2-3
ASSMQRTSGRDTQY
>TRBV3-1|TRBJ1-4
ASSPWTGGGPNEKLF
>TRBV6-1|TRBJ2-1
ASSEGLVYEQF
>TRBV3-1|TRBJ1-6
ATTAGSYNSPLH
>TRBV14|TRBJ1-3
ASSRTGTGNTIY
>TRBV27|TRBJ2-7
ASSFIMDYEQY
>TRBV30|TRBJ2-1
AWSMADRSYNEQF
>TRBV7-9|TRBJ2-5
ASNTKGHRSQETQY
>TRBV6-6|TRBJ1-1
ASSYGQGGITEAF
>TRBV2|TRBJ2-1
ASFPGLAAYNEQF
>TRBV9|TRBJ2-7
ASSVSGVPDDEQY
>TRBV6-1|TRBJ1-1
ASSRPMNTEAF